The rows below give T cell receptor beta chains drawn from one sample of a study of Ad26.COV2.S vaccination and SARS-CoV-2 variants. TCRdb keeps only in-frame clones here, not all; method: immunoSEQ multiplex PCR. The sample contains 300,000 to 400,000 clones, roughly nine tenths of which appear only once. The sequencing here drew on peripheral blood, taken in a trial of Ad26.COV2.S vaccine versus placebo. Receptor source: a person aged 18-60 years who received the Ad26.COV2.S COVID-19 vaccine or a placebo. The CDR3 runs from the conserved cysteine through the conserved F or W. A D gene is named only where the DNA matches it firmly. Clone size is given for some rows only: seen once, a few or many times, or a class if the clone is expanded.

V	size	J	D	CDR3	DNA
TRBV30	NA	TRBJ2-7	NA	CAWSRSGARLSYEQYF	TGTGCCTGGAGTAGATCGGGGGCCAGGCTATCCTACGAGCAGTACTTC
TRBV3-1/TRBV3-2	NA	TRBJ2-1	NA	CASSPGFEQFF	TGTGCCAGCAGCCCCGGATTTGAGCAGTTCTTC
TRBV14	NA	TRBJ2-5	NA	CASSHWARGQETQYF	TGTGCCAGCAGCCATTGGGCTAGAGGGCAAGAGACCCAGTACTTC
TRBV6-5	NA	TRBJ2-2	NA	CASRYRVRNTGELFF	TGTGCCAGCAGGTACAGGGTAAGGAACACCGGGGAGCTGTTTTTT
TRBV30	NA	TRBJ2-5	TRBD2	CAWSGGGTKETQYF	TGTGCCTGGAGTGGGGGGGGGACCAAAGAGACCCAGTACTTC
TRBV19	NA	TRBJ2-7	NA	CASSIDPDGGQYF	TGTGCCAGTAGTATAGACCCAGACGGAGGGCAGTACTTC
TRBV14	NA	TRBJ1-2	TRBD1	CASSPTGRGLEGYTF	TGTGCCAGCAGCCCCACGGGCAGGGGGCTCGAAGGCTACACCTTC
TRBV10-3	few	TRBJ2-3	NA	CAISDNSWGADTQYF	TGTGCCATCAGTGATAATAGTTGGGGGGCAGATACGCAGTATTTT
TRBV27	NA	TRBJ1-1	NA	CASSFGGAGGTEAFF	TGTGCCAGCAGTTTTGGGGGCGCGGGTGGGACTGAAGCTTTCTTT
TRBV25-1	NA	TRBJ1-3	NA	CASSERQAGNTIYF	TGTGCCAGCAGTGAAAGACAGGCTGGAAACACCATATATTTT
TRBV27	NA	TRBJ2-5	TRBD1	CATGTGKGRLATQYF	TGTGCCACCGGGACAGGGAAGGGGAGGCTCGCGACCCAGTACTTC
TRBV27	NA	TRBJ2-6	NA	CASSARISGANVLTF	TGTGCCAGCAGTGCTAGGATCTCTGGGGCCAACGTCCTGACTTTC
TRBV29-1	NA	TRBJ1-2	TRBD1	CSTSQGDYGYTF	TGCAGCACCTCACAGGGGGACTATGGCTACACCTTC
TRBV7-2	NA	TRBJ2-1	NA	CASSIRIGEQFF	TGTGCCAGCAGCATCAGGATTGGCGAGCAGTTCTTC
TRBV27	NA	TRBJ1-1	NA	CASSRGGFTEAFF	TGTGCCAGCAGTCGAGGGGGGTTCACTGAAGCTTTCTTT
TRBV10-3	once	TRBJ1-3	NA	CAISPWTHSSGNTIYF	TGTGCCATCAGTCCATGGACTCATAGCTCTGGAAACACCATATATTTT
TRBV19	NA	TRBJ2-7	NA	CASSSRSGLYEQYF	TGTGCCAGTAGTAGCCGCAGCGGTCTGTACGAGCAGTACTTC
TRBV9	NA	TRBJ2-1	TRBD2	CASSVGGLAGWNEQFF	TGTGCCAGCAGCGTAGGGGGACTAGCGGGATGGAATGAGCAGTTCTTC
TRBV2	NA	TRBJ1-1	NA	CASGWQVSTEAFF	TGTGCCAGCGGGTGGCAGGTGTCCACTGAAGCTTTCTTT
TRBV5-1	NA	TRBJ2-7	NA	CASSYGHRRIEQYF	TGCGCCAGCAGCTACGGACACCGACGAATTGAGCAGTACTTC
TRBV28	once	TRBJ1-5	NA	CAALGSNQPQHF	TGTGCCGCGCTCGGCAGCAATCAGCCCCAGCATTTT
TRBV14	NA	TRBJ2-5	NA	CASSQDKGMRPRETQYF	TGTGCCAGCAGCCAAGATAAGGGCATGCGGCCAAGAGAGACCCAGTACTTC
TRBV7-2	NA	TRBJ2-5	NA	CASSPQAGSRATQYF	TGTGCCAGCAGCCCCCAAGCCGGCAGTAGGGCGACCCAGTACTTC
TRBV7-8	once	TRBJ2-2	NA	CASSLPRGNTGELFF	TGTGCCAGCAGCTTGCCTAGAGGGAACACCGGGGAGCTGTTTTTT
TRBV3-1/TRBV3-2	NA	TRBJ1-2	TRBD1	CASSQARTGGHGYTF	TGTGCCAGCAGCCAAGCCCGGACAGGGGGCCATGGCTACACCTTC
TRBV12-5	NA	TRBJ2-2	NA	CASGLPWGTGELFF	TGTGCTAGTGGTTTGCCCTGGGGGACCGGGGAGCTGTTTTTT
TRBV5-1	NA	TRBJ1-5	NA	CASSLAGLRDQPQHF	TGCGCCAGCAGCTTGGCGGGCCTTAGAGATCAGCCCCAGCATTTT
TRBV6-4	few	TRBJ2-7	NA	CASSVSGQAAEQYF	TGTGCCAGCAGTGTTTCGGGGCAGGCGGCCGAGCAGTACTTC
TRBV7-2	NA	TRBJ1-4	TRBD1	CASRGQQGEKLFF	TGTGCCAGTAGGGGACAGCAAGGTGAAAAACTGTTTTTT
TRBV15	few	TRBJ1-1	NA	CATSRPTGRTEAFF	TGTGCCACCAGCAGACCCACAGGGAGGACTGAAGCTTTCTTT
TRBV5-3	NA	TRBJ2-1	NA	CARSLCSGGTYNEQFF	TGTGCCAGAAGCTTGTGTTCTGGCGGGACCTACAATGAGCAGTTCTTC
TRBV29-1	NA	TRBJ1-2	NA	CSVAAVLYGYTF	TGCAGCGTTGCGGCAGTACTCTATGGCTACACCTTC
TRBV7-3	once	TRBJ1-3	NA	CASSLGSSGNTIYF	TGTGCCAGCAGCTTAGGTAGCTCTGGAAACACCATATATTTT
TRBV12-3/TRBV12-4	NA	TRBJ2-5	NA	CASSTGLETQYF	TGTGCCAGCAGTACAGGGTTAGAGACCCAGTACTTC
TRBV19	NA	TRBJ1-1	NA	CATKGNPGNTEAFF	TGTGCCACCAAAGGGAACCCCGGGAACACTGAAGCTTTCTTT
TRBV6-2/TRBV6-3	NA	TRBJ2-1	NA	CASSYPGPGVLNGDNEQFF	TGTGCCAGCAGTTACCCGGGTCCGGGAGTCCTAAATGGGGACAATGAGCAGTTCTTC
TRBV18	NA	TRBJ1-1	TRBD1	CASSPEGGLTEAFF	TGTGCCAGCTCACCAGAAGGGGGCCTCACTGAAGCTTTCTTT
TRBV4-2	NA	TRBJ2-2	NA	CASSQDDTGELFF	TGTGCCAGCAGCCAGGACGACACCGGGGAGCTGTTTTTT
TRBV27	NA	TRBJ2-2	NA	CASSFGVISGTGELFF	TGTGCCAGCAGTTTCGGGGTTATATCTGGGACCGGGGAGCTGTTTTTT
TRBV9	NA	TRBJ2-3	NA	CASSGRVALTDTQYF	TGTGCCAGCAGCGGGAGGGTGGCCCTCACAGATACGCAGTATTTT
TRBV10-2	NA	TRBJ2-2	NA	CASSESRQPYTGELFF	TGCGCCAGCAGTGAGTCTCGTCAGCCATACACCGGGGAGCTGTTTTTT
TRBV6-5	NA	TRBJ2-2	TRBD1	CASSTGTGDTGELFF	TGTGCCAGCAGCACCGGGACAGGGGATACCGGGGAGCTGTTTTTT
TRBV9	once	TRBJ1-1	NA	CASTPGGGLNTEAFF	TGTGCCAGCACCCCGGGGGGGGGTTTGAACACTGAAGCTTTCTTT
TRBV18	NA	TRBJ1-1	NA	CASSPRPDTEAFF	TGTGCCAGCTCACCTCGGCCGGACACTGAAGCTTTCTTT
TRBV30	NA	TRBJ1-1	NA	CAWSPARKGRNTEAFF	TGTGCCTGGAGTCCAGCCAGGAAGGGTAGAAACACTGAAGCTTTCTTT
TRBV5-1	NA	TRBJ2-1	NA	CASSFQMDEQFF	TGCGCCAGCAGCTTCCAAATGGATGAGCAGTTCTTC
TRBV4-3	NA	TRBJ1-6	NA	CASSQAERKPLHF	TGCGCCAGCAGCCAGGCCGAGAGGAAACCCCTCCACTTT
TRBV28	NA	TRBJ2-7	NA	CASRGSTYEQYF	TGTGCCAGCAGGGGGAGCACCTACGAGCAGTACTTC
TRBV20-1	NA	TRBJ2-1	NA	CSASNGDSYNEQFF	TGCAGTGCTAGTAACGGGGACTCCTACAATGAGCAGTTCTTC
TRBV28	NA	TRBJ1-6	TRBD1	CASSLRDRENSPLHF	TGTGCCAGCAGTCTCCGGGACAGGGAGAATTCACCCCTCCACTTT
TRBV10-3	NA	TRBJ2-7	TRBD1	CAIRGTGVLYEQYF	TGTGCCATCAGGGGGACAGGGGTCCTCTACGAGCAGTACTTC
TRBV5-4	NA	TRBJ2-2	NA	CASSLAITGTNTGELFF	TGTGCCAGCAGCTTGGCCATAACAGGAACGAACACCGGGGAGCTGTTTTTT
TRBV7-9	NA	TRBJ1-3	NA	CASSLGVGSSGNTIYF	TGTGCCAGCAGCTTAGGGGTAGGCAGCTCTGGAAACACCATATATTTT
TRBV14	NA	TRBJ2-7	TRBD1	CASSTGTGLHEQYF	TGTGCCAGCAGCACCGGGACAGGGTTACACGAGCAGTACTTC